These 8 T cell receptor beta chains were all obtained from the same sample, sequenced in a study of T cells in localized non-small cell lung cancer (dated by TCRdb to 2020 to 2022). Receptors were amplified or captured by the immunoSEQ multiplex PCR assay. The source is immuneACCESS, and TCRdb retained only in-frame sequences with V and J called. Part of the clones is not carried over; for the studies checked, unresolved V genes explain less than half of this, and the remainder is unexplained. This sample is represented by some 27,000 clones; around 90% of them were singletons. The ten most abundant clones make up over 10% of the sample. The sample in question was peripheral blood, obtained before any cancer treatment. Every receptor here comes from a female donor aged 60 or older with stage III squamous cell lung carcinoma.

The chain has TRBV9 and TRBJ1-3; D gene uncertain. Germline-derived CDR1 and CDR2 are SGDLS and YYNGEE. There are 15 residues in the CDR3. Trimming took 0 bases from V and 0 from J, leaving 7 bases between them. The CDR3 nucleotides read TGTGCCAGCAGCGTAGCTCTGTCCTCTGGAAACACCATATATTTT. It codes for CASSVALSSGNTIYF.

The rearrangement uses TRBV4-3 and TRBJ2-5, with D possibly being TRBD2 (7 bases). Per germline, CDR1 LGHNA and CDR2 YSLEER. The CDR3 contains 16 residues. V was clipped by 5 bases and J by 2 bases, with 18 bases between them. DNA for the CDR3: TGCGCCAGCAGCGAAGGGGGGGCGTTTCAACAAGAGACCCAGTACTTC. It yields the protein CASSEGGAFQQETQYF.

The gene calls are TRBV5-5 and TRBJ2-3; 7 bases align to TRBD2. CDR3 length: 15 residues. The germline gives CDR1 SGHKS, CDR2 YYEKEE (reference sequence). V lost 9 bases, J lost 0 bases, and 10 bases stayed unmatched. CDR3 coding DNA: TGTGCCACCCGCCTAGCGGCCTCTAGCACAGATACGCAGTATTTT. Its protein product is CATRLAASSTDTQYF.

This rearrangement joins TRBV13 to TRBJ2-7; no clear D gene. Trimming removed 0 bases at V and 2 bases at J, with 11 bases between. This CDR3 has 15 amino acids. The germline CDR1 and CDR2 sequences are PRHDT and FYEKMQ (reference sequence). CDR3 in amino acids: CASSLGSLSTYEQYF. The CDR3, as DNA: TGTGCCAGCAGCTTAGGCTCCTTATCGACCTACGAGCAGTACTTC.

The chain links TRBV2 to TRBJ2-1, with TRBD2 matching 9 bases. The CDR3 has 15 amino acids. J lost 3 bases, V lost 4 bases, and 4 bases had no gene match. Germline CDR1 is SNHLY and CDR2 is FYNNEI. Here the CDR3 reads CASSGQRGVYNEQFF. The DNA of the CDR3 is TGTGCCAGCAGTGGTCAGCGGGGGGTCTACAATGAGCAGTTCTTC. The variable domain in full, with the rest retrieved from reference TRBV2 and TRBJ2-1, is EPEVTQTPSHQVTQMGQEVILRCVPISNHLYFYWYRQILGQKVEFLVSFYNNEISEKSEIFDDQFSVERPDGSNFTLKIRSTKLEDSAMYFCASSGQRGVYNEQFFGPGTRLTVL.

V gene TRBV7-3 combines with J gene TRBJ2-3, with 8 bases that match TRBD1. Germline CDR1 and CDR2: SGHTA and FQGTGA. This CDR3 spans 12 amino acids. V shed 4 bases and J 9 bases; nucleotides not matched to a gene: 3. The CDR3 here is CASSSRQGTQYF. The CDR3 DNA reads TGTGCCAGCAGCTCCCGACAGGGGACGCAGTATTTT.

The V gene is TRBV5-4, the J gene TRBJ2-2; 10 bases align to TRBD2. Germline lookup yields CDR1 SGHNT and CDR2 YYREEE (reference sequence). J was trimmed by 5 bases and V by 0 bases; bases with no gene match: 7. CDR3 length equals 17 residues. The CDR3 protein is CASSLAPGTSVTGELFF. The CDR3, as DNA: TGTGCCAGCAGCTTGGCTCCCGGGACTAGCGTTACCGGGGAGCTGTTTTTT.

The chain recombines TRBV7-6 with TRBJ1-2; 9 nucleotides line up with TRBD1. From germline, CDR1 is SGHVS and CDR2 FNYEAQ. The CDR3 is 17 amino acids. J lost 7 bases, V lost 5 bases, and 17 bases had no gene match. The CDR3 region is CASSQIIFPGQGGGYTF. The DNA of the CDR3 is TGTGCCAGCAGCCAAATTATTTTTCCGGGACAGGGTGGTGGCTACACCTTC.